Presented here are 10 T cell receptor beta chains from one specimen sequenced in a study of beta chain features in type 1 diabetes. Expressed TCRB transcripts were sequenced after all isolated RNA was converted to cDNA. Profiling relied on immunoSEQ multiplex PCR, and the TCRdb table lists in-frame clones only, not all of them. The data hold roughly 290,000 clones, with around 7.8% observed a single time. Sequencing input: central memory CD4+ T cells from blood. These receptors were taken from a woman between 18 and 29 years old in good health.

The V and J genes are TRBV5-8 and TRBJ1-2; D is ambiguous. Germline assignment: CDR1 SGHTS and CDR2 YDEGEE. The ends were cut back, 0 bases at V and 3 bases at J, with 15 bases in the middle. The CDR3 loop spans 16 amino acids. The DNA for the CDR3 is TGTGCCAGCAGCTTGGGGGTACGGACCCTTGACTATGGCTACACCTTC. Translating gives CASSLGVRTLDYGYTF.

This clone was seen ten or more times. The genes are TRBV4-2 and TRBJ2-1; 8 bases match TRBD1. Germline CDR1 reads LGHNA; CDR2 reads YNFKEQ. With 2 bases clipped from V and 4 bases from J, the junction kept 7 bases outside the gene matches. The CDR3 is made up of 16 amino acids. The CDR3 here is CASSQTQGETYNEQFF. In DNA, the CDR3 is TGTGCCAGCAGCCAAACACAGGGGGAGACATACAATGAGCAGTTCTTC.

This chain uses TRBV7-8 with TRBJ1-1; 11 bases map to TRBD1. Trimming took 4 bases from V and 4 from J; bases not matched to a gene: 5. CDR3 length equals 15 residues. Germline-derived CDR1 and CDR2 are SGHVS and FQNEAQ. The CDR3 here is CASSSQGTGGTEAFF. The DNA of the CDR3 is TGTGCCAGCAGCTCGCAAGGGACAGGGGGCACTGAAGCTTTCTTT. Full variable domain (remainder filled in from reference TRBV7-8 and TRBJ1-1): GAGVSQSPRYKVAKRGQDVALRCDPISGHVSLFWYQQALGQGPEFLTYFQNEAQLDKSGLPSDRFFAERPEGSVSTLKIQRTQQEDSAVYLCASSSQGTGGTEAFFGQGTRLTVV.

The chain links TRBV7-8 to TRBJ1-5; 9 positions match TRBD1. The CDR3 loop spans 15 amino acids. Per germline, CDR1 SGHVS and CDR2 FQNEAQ. J lost 6 bases, V lost 5 bases, and 8 bases had no gene match. CDR3 region: CASSVRQGGSQPQHF. In nucleotides, the CDR3 is TGTGCCAGCAGCGTCAGACAGGGGGGGAGTCAGCCCCAGCATTTT. The entire variable domain, with the rest obtained from reference TRBV7-8 and TRBJ1-5, is as follows: GAGVSQSPRYKVAKRGQDVALRCDPISGHVSLFWYQQALGQGPEFLTYFQNEAQLDKSGLPSDRFFAERPEGSVSTLKIQRTQQEDSAVYLCASSVRQGGSQPQHFGDGTRLSIL.

The chain carries TRBV27 and TRBJ2-5, with D hard to call. Trimming shortened V by 2 bases and J by 5 bases, and 6 bases separated the two germline ends. The CDR3 is 12 residues long. CDR1 MNHEY and CDR2 SMNVEV come from the germline V gene (reference sequence). CDR3 residues: CASSLNGETQYF. CDR3 DNA: TGTGCCAGCAGTTTAAACGGGGAGACCCAGTACTTC.

This rearrangement joins TRBV5-1 to TRBJ2-1; D possibly matches TRBD1 or TRBD2 (6 bases each). Germline CDR1 and CDR2: SGHRS and YFSETQ. Trimming removed 3 bases at V and 8 bases at J, with 12 bases between. The CDR3 has 13 amino acids. CDR3 sequence: CASSSGARDEQFF. In DNA, the CDR3 is TGCGCCAGCAGCTCGGGGGCTAGGGATGAGCAGTTCTTC.

This clone was counted only a few times. The rearrangement joins TRBV5-4 to TRBJ1-4; 7 bases agree with TRBD1. Per germline, CDR1 SGHNT and CDR2 YYREEE (reference sequence). The CDR3 contains 14 residues. Losses at the gene ends were 2 bases for V and 11 bases for J; bases not matched to a gene: 9. The CDR3 reads CASSFNRGGSKLFF. The CDR3 nucleotides are TGTGCCAGCAGCTTTAACAGGGGAGGTAGCAAACTGTTTTTT.

This clone has only a few counts. The J gene is TRBJ1-2, the V gene TRBV30; D is uncertain. CDR1 is GTSNPN, CDR2 SVGIG, per germline (reference sequence). This CDR3 is 11 amino acids long. V was shortened by 1 base and J by 5 bases, with 5 bases between the two germline ends. The CDR3 loop reads CAWSDRYGYTF. CDR3 sequence (DNA): TGTGCCTGGAGTGATCGGTATGGCTACACCTTC. Full variable domain (missing parts from reference TRBV30 and TRBJ1-2): SQTIHQWPATLVQPVGSPLSLECTVEGTSNPNLYWYRQAAGRGLQLLFYSVGIGQISSEVPQNLSASRPQDRQFILSSKKLLLSDSGFYLCAWSDRYGYTFGSGTRLTVV.

This clone was seen more than once but under ten times. The chain joins TRBV27 to TRBJ1-6, with 7 bases fitting TRBD1. Germline assignment: CDR1 MNHEY and CDR2 SMNVEV (reference sequence). After removal of 6 bases from V and 11 bases from J, the junction contained 10 bases not matched to a gene. The CDR3 contains 14 residues. The CDR3 reads CASREGAGMTPLHF. The CDR3 coding sequence is TGTGCCAGCAGGGAGGGGGCAGGGATGACACCCCTCCACTTT.

This clone has a handful of counts. The rearrangement uses TRBV7-6 and TRBJ1-6, with a weak D call TRBD1 (6 bases). There are 15 residues in the CDR3. The germline V gene encodes CDR1 SGHVS and CDR2 FNYEAQ. With 3 bases removed from V and 7 bases from J, the gap between germline ends came to 13 bases. CDR3 coding DNA: TGTGCCAGCAGCTTGGATTGGGGGCCAAATTCACCCCTCCACTTT. Its translation is CASSLDWGPNSPLHF.